Below, 18 T cell receptor beta chains from the same sample are listed, as sequenced in a study of T cells in Graves' hyperthyroidism and ophthalmopathy. Amplified TCR beta CDR3 regions came from RNA transcripts. First-round RT-PCR with HTBI primers amplified the TCR CDR3 region. TCRdb recomputed calls from the multiplex PCR reads with MiXCR, one row per CDR3 protein. The repertoire holds about 250,000 distinct CDR3 sequences, with over 20% as singletons. Specimen: blood. Receptors were obtained from a man aged 25-45 years with Graves' ophthalmopathy.

This clonotype was recorded many times. The J gene is TRBJ2-3, the V gene TRBV11-2, with a weak D call TRBD2 (5 bases). Trimming removed 0 bases from V and 4 bases from J, with 11 bases in between. The CDR3 length is 15 residues. Germline CDR1 SGHAT, CDR2 FQNNGV. As DNA, the CDR3 is TGTGCCAGCAGCTTAGATACTAGTCGCGCAGATACGCAGTATTTT. Translated: CASSLDTSRADTQYF.

This clonotype appeared a few times. The V call is TRBV27, the J call TRBJ2-5; D remains unclear. Germline V CDR1 and CDR2: MNHEY, SMNVEV (reference sequence). The CDR3 is made up of 12 amino acids. Trimming shortened V by 5 bases and J by 5 bases, and 9 bases separated the two germline ends. CDR3 coding DNA: TGTGCCAGCAGTAGTTCATACGAGACCCAGTACTTC. Amino acid sequence: CASSSSYETQYF.

This clonotype was seen repeatedly, ten times or more. The CDR3 loop is CAWSEEMNQPQHF. For the CDR3, the DNA is TGTGCCTGGAGTGAAGAAATGAATCAGCCCCAGCATTTT. The chain joins TRBV30 to TRBJ1-5; D remains ambiguous. The CDR3 covers 13 residues. Germline V lookup: CDR1 GTSNPN, CDR2 SVGIG (reference sequence). V was trimmed by 1 base and J by 4 bases, leaving 8 bases between them.

The V call is TRBV6-2 or TRBV6-3, the J call TRBJ2-2; weak D call: TRBD2 (7 bases). The CDR3 sequence is 14 residues long. Germline-derived CDR1 and CDR2 are MNHEY and SVGEGT. V shed 6 bases and J shed 6 bases, with 14 bases lying between them. This CDR3 reads CASRFLGGPGELFF. The CDR3, as DNA: TGTGCCAGCAGATTCTTGGGGGGGCCCGGGGAGCTGTTTTTT.

This clonotype showed up many times. The rearrangement uses TRBV6-1 and TRBJ2-7; 14 nucleotides align to TRBD2. CDR3 size: 15 residues. Germline V gene sequence: CDR1 MNHNS, CDR2 SASEGT. The V and J ends lost 3 bases and 5 bases, in that order; junction bases with no gene match: 3. The CDR3 reads CASSEGTSGSHEQYF. DNA for the CDR3: TGTGCCAGCAGTGAGGGGACTAGCGGGAGCCACGAGCAGTACTTC.

Many counts were recorded for this clonotype. This chain links TRBV2 with TRBJ1-4; 8 positions match TRBD1. Germline V gives CDR1 SNHLY, CDR2 FYNNEI. The ends lost 7 bases at V and 7 bases at J; junction bases unmatched: 5. This CDR3 is built from 13 residues. The CDR3 nucleotides are TGTGCCAGCAAGACAGGGGAGGCTGAAAAACTGTTTTTT. Translating gives CASKTGEAEKLFF.

This clonotype has only a few counts. The rearrangement links TRBV6-5 to TRBJ1-2, with unresolved D. Trimming stripped 0 bases from V and 6 bases from J, with 11 bases between. The germline CDR1 and CDR2 sequences are MNHEY and SVGAGI. The CDR3 extends over 14 amino acids. The CDR3 DNA follows: TGTGCCAGCAGTTACTCGACTCGCGGGGATGGCTACACCTTC. Its translation is CASSYSTRGDGYTF.

This chain uses TRBV11-2 with TRBJ2-1; 14 bases agree with TRBD2. The CDR3 sequence is 14 residues long. Germline V gene lookup returns CDR1 SGHAT and CDR2 FQNNGV. J gave up 8 bases and V 5 bases, and 2 bases lay outside the gene matches. CDR3 in DNA: TGTGCCAGCAGCCCGGGACTAGCGGGAGATGAGCAGTTCTTC. Protein product: CASSPGLAGDEQFF. The variable domain in full, with the rest retrieved from reference TRBV11-2 and TRBJ2-1, is EAGVAQSPRYKIIEKRQSVAFWCNPISGHATLYWYQQILGQGPKLLIQFQNNGVVDDSQLPKDRFSAERLKGVDSTLKIQPAKLEDSAVYLCASSPGLAGDEQFFGPGTRLTVL.

A few counts support this clonotype. The V and J genes are TRBV18 and TRBJ1-3; D might be TRBD1 (6 bases). Per the germline V gene, CDR1 is KGHSH and CDR2 is LQKENI. The ends were cut back, 2 bases at V and 0 bases at J, with 11 bases in the middle. The CDR3 runs 16 residues. This CDR3 reads CASSPYPGVSGNTIYF. The CDR3 DNA follows: TGTGCCAGCTCACCATATCCAGGGGTCTCTGGAAACACCATATATTTT. Filled out from reference TRBV18 and TRBJ1-3, the complete variable domain reads NAGVMQNPRHLVRRRGQEARLRCSPMKGHSHVYWYRQLPEEGLKFMVYLQKENIIDESGMPKERFSAEFPKEGPSILRIQQVVRGDSAAYFCASSPYPGVSGNTIYFGEGSWLTVV.

This rearrangement joins TRBV5-6 to TRBJ1-6, with TRBD1 as a possible D gene (5 bases). The germline V and J ends were trimmed by 4 bases and 14 bases, with 22 bases remaining between them. Germline assignment: CDR1 SGHDT and CDR2 YYEEEE. This CDR3 comprises 15 residues. CDR3 amino acids: CASSRGAQAGGALHF. Here the CDR3 DNA reads TGTGCCAGCAGCCGAGGGGCACAGGCTGGAGGGGCCCTCCACTTT.

This chain links TRBV19 with TRBJ2-7, with 12 nucleotides matching TRBD1. The CDR3 sequence is 13 residues long. The trim removed 10 bases at V and 6 bases at J, leaving 7 bases unmatched. CDR1 and CDR2 from the germline V gene are LNHDA and SQIVND (reference sequence). This CDR3 reads CATAGQGASEQYF. The CDR3 DNA is TGTGCCACCGCGGGACAGGGGGCGAGCGAGCAGTACTTC.

This clonotype was seen ten or more times. The chain combines TRBV20-1 with TRBJ1-1, with D maybe TRBD1 (6 bases). This CDR3 has 13 residues. The V gene's germline CDR1 is DFQATT and CDR2 SNEGSKA (reference sequence). Trimming removed 1 base from V and 4 bases from J, with 10 bases in between. The CDR3 nucleotides read TGCAGTGCTAGAGGAGGGGGAAGCACTGAAGCTTTCTTT. Its protein product is CSARGGGSTEAFF.

Ten or more counts support this clonotype. The rearrangement links TRBV10-3 to TRBJ2-2; tentatively, D is TRBD2 (6 bases). V was clipped by 6 bases and J by 0 bases, with 17 bases between them. The CDR3 sequence is 17 residues long. Germline CDR1 ENHRY, CDR2 SYGVKD. The CDR3 region is CAISQPPGLSNTGELFF. Written as DNA, the CDR3 is TGTGCCATCAGCCAACCCCCGGGACTCTCGAACACCGGGGAGCTGTTTTTT.

The chain has TRBV5-1 and TRBJ1-1; the D gene is possibly TRBD1 (5 bases). The germline CDR1 and CDR2 sequences are SGHRS and YFSETQ. The CDR3 has 13 amino acids. V was clipped by 4 bases and J by 1 base, with 8 bases between them. Here the CDR3 reads CASSNRWNTEAFF. DNA of the CDR3: TGCGCCAGCAGCAACAGGTGGAACACTGAAGCTTTCTTT.

In its sample, this clonotype was seen a few times. The gene calls are TRBV10-3 and TRBJ2-7; 9 bases are a match to TRBD2. The germline CDR1 and CDR2 sequences are ENHRY and SYGVKD. V trimming: 5 bases; J trimming: 4 bases; junction bases outside the gene matches: 6. The CDR3 runs to 14 residues. The CDR3 region has the DNA TGTGCCATCAGTTCGGCTAGCGGGATGTACGAGCAGTACTTC. This sequence encodes CAISSASGMYEQYF.

This rearrangement joins TRBV9 to TRBJ1-1; no reliable D call. V lost 3 bases to trimming and J lost 1 base, with 7 bases between them. The CDR3 is 13 amino acids. Germline CDR1 and CDR2: SGDLS and YYNGEE. CDR3 sequence (DNA): TGTGCCAGCAGCGAAGCAGCGAACACTGAAGCTTTCTTT. It encodes CASSEAANTEAFF.

This clonotype was seen ten or more times. V gene TRBV12-3 or TRBV12-4 combines with J gene TRBJ2-7, with D perhaps TRBD2 (7 bases). This CDR3 has 15 residues. V was shortened by 6 bases and J by 0 bases, with 15 bases between the two germline ends. CDR3 DNA sequence: TGTGCCAGCAGCCCCGGGGGGCAGCACTCCTACGAGCAGTACTTC. Protein: CASSPGGQHSYEQYF.

V is TRBV20-1 and J is TRBJ2-1; 10 bases align to TRBD2. Germline V lookup: CDR1 DFQATT, CDR2 SNEGSKA (reference sequence). The CDR3 runs to 16 residues. Unmatched junction bases numbered 12, after V lost 6 bases and J lost 4 bases. CDR3 sequence reads: CSATLGVSGRYNEQFF. The CDR3 DNA reads TGCAGTGCCACCCTTGGAGTTAGCGGGAGGTACAATGAGCAGTTCTTC.